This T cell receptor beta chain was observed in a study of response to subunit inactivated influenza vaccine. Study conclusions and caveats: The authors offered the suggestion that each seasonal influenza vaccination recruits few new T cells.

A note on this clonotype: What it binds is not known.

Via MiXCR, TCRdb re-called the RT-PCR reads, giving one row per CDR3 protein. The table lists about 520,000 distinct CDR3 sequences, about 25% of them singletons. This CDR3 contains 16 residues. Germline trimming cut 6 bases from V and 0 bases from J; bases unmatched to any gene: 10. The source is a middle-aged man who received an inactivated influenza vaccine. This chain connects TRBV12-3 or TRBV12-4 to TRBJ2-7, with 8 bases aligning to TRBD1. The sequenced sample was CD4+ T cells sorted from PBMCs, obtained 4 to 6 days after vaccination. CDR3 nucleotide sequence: TGTGCCAGCAGCCGAAAACAGGGGGGTTTCTCCTACGAGCAGTACTTC. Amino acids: CASSRKQGGFSYEQYF.